This T cell receptor beta chain was recovered during a study of T cells in Graves' hyperthyroidism and ophthalmopathy. The CDR3 totals 14 residues. Germline CDR1 SEHNR, CDR2 FQNEAQ (reference sequence). The V and J ends lost 4 bases and 2 bases respectively, with 12 bases between them. RNA transcripts yielded amplified TCR beta CDR3 regions. Carried out on the TCR CDR3, a first-round RT-PCR used the HTBI primer set. TCRdb redid the calling of the multiplex PCR reads with MiXCR, one entry per CDR3 protein. The sample consists of about 500,000 distinct CDR3 sequences, 46% of them appearing once. V is TRBV7-9 and J is TRBJ2-7; TRBD1 is a possible D gene (6 bases). Input material: peripheral blood or thyroid tissue (not recorded which). The source is an adult woman with Graves' disease, either hyperthyroidism or ophthalmopathy (not recorded which). This chain's CDR3 is CASSSRGDTYEQYF. The CDR3 coding sequence is TGTGCCAGCAGCTCCAGGGGAGACACCTACGAGCAGTACTTC. The entire variable domain, with the rest obtained from reference TRBV7-9 and TRBJ2-7, is as follows: DTGVSQNPRHKITKRGQNVTFRCDPISEHNRLYWYRQTLGQGPEFLTYFQNEAQLEKSRLLSDRFSAERPKGSFSTLEIQRTEQGDSAMYLCASSSRGDTYEQYFGPGTRLTVT.